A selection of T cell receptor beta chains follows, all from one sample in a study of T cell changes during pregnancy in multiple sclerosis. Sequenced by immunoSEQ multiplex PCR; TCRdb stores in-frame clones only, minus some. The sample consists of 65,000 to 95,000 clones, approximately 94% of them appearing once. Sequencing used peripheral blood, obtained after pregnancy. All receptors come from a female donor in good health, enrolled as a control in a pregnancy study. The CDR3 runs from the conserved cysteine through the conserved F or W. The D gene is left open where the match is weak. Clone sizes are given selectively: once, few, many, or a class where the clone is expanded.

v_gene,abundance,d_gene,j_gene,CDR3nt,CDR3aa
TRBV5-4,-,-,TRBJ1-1,TGTGCCAGCAGCCTGCCTGCGGGTAGGCTGAACACTGAAGCTTTCTTT,CASSLPAGRLNTEAFF
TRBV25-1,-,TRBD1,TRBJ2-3,TGTGCCAGCGTAAATGGACAGGGGGCAGGAGATACGCAGTATTTT,CASVNGQGAGDTQYF
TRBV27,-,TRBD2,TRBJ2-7,TGTGCCAGCAGTTTAAATTTAGCGGGAGTTTTTGACGAGCAGTACTTC,CASSLNLAGVFDEQYF
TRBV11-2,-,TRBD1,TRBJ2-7,TGTGCCAGCAGCTTATCTCCGGGACAGGGACCCTCCTACGAGCAGTACTTC,CASSLSPGQGPSYEQYF
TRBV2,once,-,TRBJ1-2,TGTGCCATTTACAGGGTAGTGAACTATGGCTACACCTTC,CAIYRVVNYGYTF
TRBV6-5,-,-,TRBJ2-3,TGTGCCACCGAGAAGGGGGGGGACACAGATACGCAGTATTTT,CATEKGGDTDTQYF
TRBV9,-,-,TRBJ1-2,TGTGCCAGCAGCCTAATAACAGGGTATGGCTACACCTTC,CASSLITGYGYTF
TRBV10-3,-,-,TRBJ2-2,TGTGCCATCAGTGAGCCCAAGACACCCCGGCTGTTTTTT,CAISEPKTPRLFF
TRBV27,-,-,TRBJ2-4,TGTGCCAGCAGTTTATCGAGCGAAAACATTCAGTACTTC,CASSLSSENIQYF
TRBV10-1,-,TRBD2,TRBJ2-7,TGCGCCAGCAGTGAGTCAAGGACTAGCGGAAACGTCTACGAGCAGTACTTC,CASSESRTSGNVYEQYF
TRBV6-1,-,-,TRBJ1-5,TGTGCCAGCAGTGTGGTCAGGGCCTCCAATCAGCCCCAGCATTTT,CASSVVRASNQPQHF
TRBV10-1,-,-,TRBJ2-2,TGCGCCAGCAGCCTCAGGCGAAACACCGGGGAGCTGTTTTTT,CASSLRRNTGELFF
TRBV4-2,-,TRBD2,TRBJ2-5,TGTGCCAGCAGCCCTGGGGGTAGCGGGGTGGCGGACCAAGAGACCCAGTACTTC,CASSPGGSGVADQETQYF
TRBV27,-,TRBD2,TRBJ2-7,TGTGCCAGCCAACGGAACGGGGGGATCTCCTACGAGCAGTACTTC,CASQRNGGISYEQYF
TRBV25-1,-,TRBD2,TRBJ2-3,TGTGCCAGCTCCCCGGGGGGTAAAACGACAGATACGCAGTATTTT,CASSPGGKTTDTQYF
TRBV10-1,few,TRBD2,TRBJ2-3,TGCGCCAGCAGCAGCGGGGGGGCGGGAGATACGCAGTATTTT,CASSSGGAGDTQYF
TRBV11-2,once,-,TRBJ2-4,TGTGCCAGCAGCTTCGACAGAAACATTCAGTACTTC,CASSFDRNIQYF
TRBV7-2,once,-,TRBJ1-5,TGTGCCAGCAGCTTAGGGGACAAGAGTCAGCCCCAGCATTTT,CASSLGDKSQPQHF
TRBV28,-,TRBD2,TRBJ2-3,TGTGCCAGCAGGGGAGCCCTAGCGGGCTTCACAGATACGCAGTATTTT,CASRGALAGFTDTQYF
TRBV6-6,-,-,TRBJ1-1,TGTGCCAGCAGTTCTCAGGGGAACACTGAAGCTTTCTTT,CASSSQGNTEAFF
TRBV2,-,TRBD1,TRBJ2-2,TGTGCCAGCAGTGAATTCCTAGGGACAGGGTTTACCGGGGAGCTGTTTTTT,CASSEFLGTGFTGELFF
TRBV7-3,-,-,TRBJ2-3,TGTGCCAGCAGCTTTGGGACTTCGGGAAGGACAGATACGCAGTATTTT,CASSFGTSGRTDTQYF
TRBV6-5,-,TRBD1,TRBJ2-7,TGTGCCAGCAGTTACTCCGGGACAGGGGGCTACGAGCAGTACTTC,CASSYSGTGGYEQYF
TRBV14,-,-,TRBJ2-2,TGTGCCAGCAGCCAAGTTAGCCGGACCGGGGAGCTGTTTTTT,CASSQVSRTGELFF
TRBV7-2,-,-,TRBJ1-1,TGTGCCAGCAGCTACAGGGTTTACACTGAAGCTTTCTTT,CASSYRVYTEAFF
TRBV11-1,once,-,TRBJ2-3,TGTGCCAGCAGACAACCTCAGGGGTTTATCGTCACAGATACGCAGTATTTT,CASRQPQGFIVTDTQYF
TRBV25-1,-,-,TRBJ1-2,TGTGCCAGCAGTGAATCTGCCAGGGGCTATGGCTACACCTTC,CASSESARGYGYTF
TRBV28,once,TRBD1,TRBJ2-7,TGTGCCAGCAGTTACCCCGGGACAGGTACCACCTACGAGCAGTACTTC,CASSYPGTGTTYEQYF
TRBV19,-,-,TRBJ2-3,TGTGCCAGTAGTATGAGGGCCGCTGGCACAGATACGCAGTATTTT,CASSMRAAGTDTQYF